The 3 T cell receptor beta chains below all came from one sample that was sequenced in a study of cytomegalovirus exposure and HLA in healthy donors (dated by TCRdb to about 2017). The library was obtained by the immunoSEQ multiplex PCR assay. For the multiplex PCR, a mixture combining 60 forward primers for TCR Vbeta segments and 13 reverse primers for TCR Jbeta segments was used. Sourced from immuneACCESS, this table was stored by TCRdb with only in-frame sequences that have V and J called. A share of the clones is absent; for the studies checked, an unresolved V gene accounts for under half, and the remainder has no known explanation. Present in this sample are about 140,000 clones, 78% of which were seen just once. The ten top clones hold 2.5% to 3.5% of the sample. The material sequenced was PBMCs. The receptor set was obtained from a male donor in good health and CMV-seronegative.

This sequence joins TRBV7-2 and TRBJ1-2, with D perhaps matching TRBD1 (6 bases). This CDR3 has 15 amino acids. Germline CDR1 SGHTA, CDR2 FQGNSA. V lost 1 base, J lost 1 base, and 10 bases lay in between. The CDR3 nucleotides read TGTGCCAGCAGCTTAGGGGGGCTTAATAACTATGGCTACACCTTC. It codes for CASSLGGLNNYGYTF.

The genes are TRBV6-4 and TRBJ2-7; D is possibly TRBD1 (6 bases). CDR3 length equals 14 residues. Trimming left V 5 bases short and J 3 bases short, with 14 bases between. Germline V gene lookup returns CDR1 MRHNA and CDR2 SNTAGT. CDR3 DNA sequence: TGTGCCAGCAGTTCAGGGGAGTGGTTCTACGAGCAGTACTTC. Amino acids: CASSSGEWFYEQYF.

This rearrangement joins TRBV10-1 to TRBJ1-4; TRBD1 is a possible D gene (6 bases). In germline, CDR1 is WNHNN, CDR2 SYGVQD (reference sequence). The CDR3 consists of 19 residues. V lost 3 bases and J lost 0, with 20 bases in between. CDR3 DNA: TGCGCCAGCAGTGATCAAGGACAGAGGATAATTGCAACTAATGAAAAACTGTTTTTT. Its protein is CASSDQGQRIIATNEKLFF.